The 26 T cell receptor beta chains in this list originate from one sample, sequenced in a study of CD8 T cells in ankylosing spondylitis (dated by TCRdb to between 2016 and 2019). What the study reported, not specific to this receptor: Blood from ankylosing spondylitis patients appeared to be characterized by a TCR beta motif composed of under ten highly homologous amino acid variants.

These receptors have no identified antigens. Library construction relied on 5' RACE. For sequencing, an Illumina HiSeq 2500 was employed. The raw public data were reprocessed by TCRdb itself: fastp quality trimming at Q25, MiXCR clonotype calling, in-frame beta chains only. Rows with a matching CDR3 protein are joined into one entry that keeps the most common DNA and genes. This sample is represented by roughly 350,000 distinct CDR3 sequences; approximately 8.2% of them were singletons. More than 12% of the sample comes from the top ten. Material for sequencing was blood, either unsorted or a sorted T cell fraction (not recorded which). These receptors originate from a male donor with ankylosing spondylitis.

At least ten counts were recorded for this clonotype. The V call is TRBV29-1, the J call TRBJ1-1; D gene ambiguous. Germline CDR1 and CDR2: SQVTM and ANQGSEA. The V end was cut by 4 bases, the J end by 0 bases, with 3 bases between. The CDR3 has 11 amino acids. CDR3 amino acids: CSVAVNTEAFF. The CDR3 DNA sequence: TGCAGCGTTGCAGTGAACACTGAAGCTTTCTTT.

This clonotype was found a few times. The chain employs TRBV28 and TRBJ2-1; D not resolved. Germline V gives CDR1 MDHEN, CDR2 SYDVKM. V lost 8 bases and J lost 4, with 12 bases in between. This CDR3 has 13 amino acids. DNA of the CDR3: TGTGCCAGCGTTTTAGGGTCTTACAATGAGCAGTTCTTC. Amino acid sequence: CASVLGSYNEQFF.

CDR3 DNA sequence: TGTGCCTGGAAACCGGGACTAGCGAGCAAAAATGAGCAGTTCTTC. It is translated as CAWKPGLASKNEQFF. This chain links TRBV30 with TRBJ2-1; TRBD2 matches at 10 bases. This CDR3 is built from 15 residues. CDR1 and CDR2 from the germline V gene are GTSNPN and SVGIG (reference sequence). The V segment lost 4 bases and the J segment 7 bases; nucleotides outside the gene matches: 10.

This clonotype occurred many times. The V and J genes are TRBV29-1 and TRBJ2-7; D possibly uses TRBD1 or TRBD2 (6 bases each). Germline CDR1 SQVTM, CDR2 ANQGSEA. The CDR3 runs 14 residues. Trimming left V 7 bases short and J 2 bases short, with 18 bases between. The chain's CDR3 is CSAIGGLAAYEQYF. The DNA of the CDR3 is TGCAGCGCGATAGGGGGGCTAGCAGCCTACGAGCAGTACTTC.

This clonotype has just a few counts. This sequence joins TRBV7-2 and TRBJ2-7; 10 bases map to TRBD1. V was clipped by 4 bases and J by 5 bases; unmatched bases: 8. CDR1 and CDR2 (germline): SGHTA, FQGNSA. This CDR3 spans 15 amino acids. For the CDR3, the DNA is TGTGCCAGCAGCTCATTGGGACAGGGGTTCGACGAGCAGTACTTC. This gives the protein CASSSLGQGFDEQYF. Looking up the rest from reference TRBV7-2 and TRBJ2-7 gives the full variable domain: GAGVSQSPSNKVTEKGKDVELRCDPISGHTALYWYRQSLGQGLEFLIYFQGNSAPDKSGLPSDRFSAERTGGSVSTLTIQRTQQEDSAVYLCASSSLGQGFDEQYFGPGTRLTVT.

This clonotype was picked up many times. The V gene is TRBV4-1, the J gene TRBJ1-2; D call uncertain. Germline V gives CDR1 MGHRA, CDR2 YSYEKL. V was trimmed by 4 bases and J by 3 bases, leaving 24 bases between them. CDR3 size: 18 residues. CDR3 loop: CASSPRQMASSYDYGYTF. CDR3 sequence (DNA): TGCGCCAGCAGCCCCAGGCAAATGGCATCATCTTACGACTATGGCTACACCTTC.

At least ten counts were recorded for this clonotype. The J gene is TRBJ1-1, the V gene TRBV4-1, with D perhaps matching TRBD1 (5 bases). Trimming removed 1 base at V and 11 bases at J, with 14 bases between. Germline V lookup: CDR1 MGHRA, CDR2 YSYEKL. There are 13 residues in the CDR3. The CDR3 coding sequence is TGCGCCAGCAGCCAAGTGCCAGGGCCTCGGGCTTTCTTT. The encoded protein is CASSQVPGPRAFF.

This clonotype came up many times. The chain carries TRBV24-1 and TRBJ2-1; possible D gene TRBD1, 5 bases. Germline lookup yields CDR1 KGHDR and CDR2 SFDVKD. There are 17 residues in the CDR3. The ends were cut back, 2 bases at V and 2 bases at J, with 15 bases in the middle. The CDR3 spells CATSDSISGQPYNEQFF. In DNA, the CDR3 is TGTGCCACCAGTGATTCCATATCAGGGCAACCCTACAATGAGCAGTTCTTC.

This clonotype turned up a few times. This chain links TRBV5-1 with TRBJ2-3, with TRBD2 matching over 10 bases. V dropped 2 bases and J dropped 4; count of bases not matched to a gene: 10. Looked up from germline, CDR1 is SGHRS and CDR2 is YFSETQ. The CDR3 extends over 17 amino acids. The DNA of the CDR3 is TGCGCCAGCAGCTTCTTGTCTAGCGGGAGTCCACCAGATACGCAGTATTTT. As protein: CASSFLSSGSPPDTQYF.

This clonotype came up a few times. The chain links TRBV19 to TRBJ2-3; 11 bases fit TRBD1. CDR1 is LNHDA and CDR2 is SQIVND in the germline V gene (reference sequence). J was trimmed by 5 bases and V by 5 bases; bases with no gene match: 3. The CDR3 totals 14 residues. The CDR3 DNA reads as TGTGCCAGTAGTCCGGACAGGGGGCGAGATACGCAGTATTTT. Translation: CASSPDRGRDTQYF. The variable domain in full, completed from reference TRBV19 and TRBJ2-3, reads DGGITQSPKYLFRKEGQNVTLSCEQNLNHDAMYWYRQDPGQGLRLIYYSQIVNDFQKGDIAEGYSVSREKKESFPLTVTSAQKNPTAFYLCASSPDRGRDTQYFGPGTRLTVL.

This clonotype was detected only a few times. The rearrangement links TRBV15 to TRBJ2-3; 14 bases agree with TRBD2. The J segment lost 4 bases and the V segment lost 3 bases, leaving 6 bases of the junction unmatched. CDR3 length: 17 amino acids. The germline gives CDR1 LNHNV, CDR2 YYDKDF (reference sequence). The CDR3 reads CATSSPGLAGASDTQYF. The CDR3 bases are TGTGCCACCAGCAGTCCGGGACTAGCGGGAGCGTCAGATACGCAGTATTTT.

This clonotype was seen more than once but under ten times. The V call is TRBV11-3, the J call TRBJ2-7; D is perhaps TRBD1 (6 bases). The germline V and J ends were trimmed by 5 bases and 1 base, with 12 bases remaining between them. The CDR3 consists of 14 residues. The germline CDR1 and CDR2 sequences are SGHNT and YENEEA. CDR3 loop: CASSPTTGSYEQYF. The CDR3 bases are TGTGCCAGCAGCCCGACGACAGGTTCCTACGAGCAGTACTTC.

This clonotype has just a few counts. CDR3 in DNA: TGTGCCACCAGTGTTACAGGGGGTTCGGGAGAGACCCAGTACTTC. It encodes CATSVTGGSGETQYF. The V gene is TRBV24-1, the J gene TRBJ2-5; 8 nucleotides align to TRBD1. The CDR3 loop spans 15 amino acids. Looked up from germline, CDR1 is KGHDR and CDR2 is SFDVKD. V lost 5 bases and J lost 4; bases outside the gene matches: 8.

The chain's CDR3 is CASSLVPGQSYEQYF. CDR3 nucleotide sequence: TGCGCCAGCAGCTTGGTTCCGGGACAAAGCTACGAGCAGTACTTC. The chain joins TRBV5-1 to TRBJ2-7; D possibly corresponds to TRBD1 (6 bases). Trimming removed 0 bases at V and 3 bases at J, with 13 bases between. Germline assignment: CDR1 SGHRS and CDR2 YFSETQ. The CDR3 is made up of 15 amino acids.

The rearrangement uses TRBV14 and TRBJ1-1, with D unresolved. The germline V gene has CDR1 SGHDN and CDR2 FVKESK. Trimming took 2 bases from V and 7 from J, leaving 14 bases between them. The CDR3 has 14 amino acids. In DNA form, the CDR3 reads TGTGCCAGCAGCCAATATAGAAGGATTGATGAAGCTTTCTTT. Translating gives CASSQYRRIDEAFF.

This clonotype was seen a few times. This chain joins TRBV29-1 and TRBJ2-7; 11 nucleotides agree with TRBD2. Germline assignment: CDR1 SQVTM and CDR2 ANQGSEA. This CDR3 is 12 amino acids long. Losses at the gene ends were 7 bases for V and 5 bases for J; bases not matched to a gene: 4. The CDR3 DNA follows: TGCAGCGGACAGACTAGCGGGGACGAGCAGTACTTC. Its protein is CSGQTSGDEQYF.

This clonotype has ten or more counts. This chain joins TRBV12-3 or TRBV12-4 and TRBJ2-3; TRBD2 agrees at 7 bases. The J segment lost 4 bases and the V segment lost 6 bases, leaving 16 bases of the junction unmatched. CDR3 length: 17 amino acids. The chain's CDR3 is CASSPLIAGVGADTQYF. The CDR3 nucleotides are TGTGCCAGCAGCCCTCTAATTGCGGGAGTGGGCGCAGATACGCAGTATTTT.

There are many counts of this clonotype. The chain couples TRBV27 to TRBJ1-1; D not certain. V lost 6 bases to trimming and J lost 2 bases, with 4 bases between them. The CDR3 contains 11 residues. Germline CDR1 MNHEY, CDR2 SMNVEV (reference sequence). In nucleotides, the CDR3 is TGTGCCAGCAGCAAAAACACTGAAGCTTTCTTT. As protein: CASSKNTEAFF.

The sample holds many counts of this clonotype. CDR3 sequence: CASSPRQLQGTEAFF. The CDR3 bases are TGTGCCAGCTCACCACGGCAGCTGCAGGGCACTGAAGCTTTCTTT. The chain recombines TRBV18 with TRBJ1-1, with a tentative D call TRBD1 (5 bases). The CDR3 length is 15 residues. Germline V gene data show CDR1 as KGHSH and CDR2 as LQKENI. Trimming cost V 1 base and J 4 bases, with 13 bases left between them.

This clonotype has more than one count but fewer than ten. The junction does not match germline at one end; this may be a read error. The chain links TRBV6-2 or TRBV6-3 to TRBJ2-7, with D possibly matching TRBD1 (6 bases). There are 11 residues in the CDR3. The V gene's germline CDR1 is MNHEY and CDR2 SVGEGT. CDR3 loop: CASSSRTDKAF. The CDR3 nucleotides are TGTGCCAGCAGTTCACGGACAGACAAAGCTTTC.

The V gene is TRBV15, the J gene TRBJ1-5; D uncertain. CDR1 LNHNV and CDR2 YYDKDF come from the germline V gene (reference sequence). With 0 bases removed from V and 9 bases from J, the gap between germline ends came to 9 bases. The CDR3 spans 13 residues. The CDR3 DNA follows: TGTGCCACCAGCAGAGATCTTGGGAGGCCCCAGCATTTT. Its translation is CATSRDLGRPQHF.

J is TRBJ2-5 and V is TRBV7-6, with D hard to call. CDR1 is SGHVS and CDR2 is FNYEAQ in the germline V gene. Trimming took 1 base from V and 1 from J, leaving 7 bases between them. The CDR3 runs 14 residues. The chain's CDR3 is CASSLVAVQETQYF. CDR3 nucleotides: TGTGCCAGCAGCTTAGTGGCGGTCCAAGAGACCCAGTACTTC.

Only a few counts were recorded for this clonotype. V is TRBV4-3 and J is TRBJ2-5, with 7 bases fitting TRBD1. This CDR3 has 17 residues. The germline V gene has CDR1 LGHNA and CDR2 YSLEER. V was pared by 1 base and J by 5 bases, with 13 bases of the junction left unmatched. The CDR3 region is CASSQGHNRGRWETQYF. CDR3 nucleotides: TGCGCCAGCAGCCAAGGCCATAACAGGGGTCGTTGGGAGACCCAGTACTTC.

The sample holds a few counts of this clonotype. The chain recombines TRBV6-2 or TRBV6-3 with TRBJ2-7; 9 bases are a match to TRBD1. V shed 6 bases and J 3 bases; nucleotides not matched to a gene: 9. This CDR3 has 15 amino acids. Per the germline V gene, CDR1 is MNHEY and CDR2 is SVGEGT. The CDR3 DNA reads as TGTGCCAGCAGCTTGCAGGGACAGGGCTACTACGAGCAGTACTTC. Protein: CASSLQGQGYYEQYF.

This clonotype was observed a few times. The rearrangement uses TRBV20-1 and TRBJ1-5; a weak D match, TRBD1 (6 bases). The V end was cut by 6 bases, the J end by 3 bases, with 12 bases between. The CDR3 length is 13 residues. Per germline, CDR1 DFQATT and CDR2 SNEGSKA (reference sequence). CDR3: CSAGGRSNQPQHF. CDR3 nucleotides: TGCAGTGCCGGGGGCAGGTCCAATCAGCCCCAGCATTTT.

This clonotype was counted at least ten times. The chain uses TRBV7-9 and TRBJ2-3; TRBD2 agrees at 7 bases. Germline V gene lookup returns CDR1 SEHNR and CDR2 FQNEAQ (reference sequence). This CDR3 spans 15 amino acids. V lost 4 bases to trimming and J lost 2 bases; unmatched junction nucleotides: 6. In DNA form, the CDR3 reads TGTGCCAGCAGCTCTAGCGGAGGGTCCACAGATACGCAGTATTTT. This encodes CASSSSGGSTDTQYF.